Listed below are T cell receptor beta chains from one sample, sequenced in a study of T cells in tuberculosis. The assay was immunoSEQ multiplex PCR, and TCRdb's table has in-frame clones only and misses some. Of about 23,000 clones detected, 95% appear once; the ten largest clones hold about 8.5%. The sample comprised PBMCs. These receptors originate from a donor between 10 and 29 years old with latent tuberculosis or without tuberculosis infection. Each CDR3 is given with its conserved first and last residue. Each record gives: clone size, V gene, J gene, D gene, CDR3 DNA, CDR3 protein. The D gene is left open where the match is weak. The size entry is marked missing in some rows and otherwise reads once, few, many or a size class.

size: -
V: TRBV10-2
J: TRBJ2-1
D: TRBD2
DNA: TGCGCCAGCAGCGAAGCGGGGGGGAGAGGCAATGAGCAGTTCTTC
CDR3: CASSEAGGRGNEQFF

size: -
V: TRBV5-6
J: TRBJ1-5
D: -
DNA: TGTGCCAGCAGCTTGGCCGGGAAGGTCTCCATGCCCCAGCATTTT
CDR3: CASSLAGKVSMPQHF

size: -
V: TRBV30
J: TRBJ2-1
D: -
DNA: TGTGCCTGGAGTGACTGGGCTGCCGGAGGGTCCTACAATGAGCAGTTCTTC
CDR3: CAWSDWAAGGSYNEQFF

size: -
V: TRBV29-1
J: TRBJ1-4
D: TRBD1
DNA: TGCAGCGTGATGTTACAGGGGGCTCCAACTAATGAAAAACTGTTTTTT
CDR3: CSVMLQGAPTNEKLFF

size: -
V: TRBV27
J: TRBJ1-2
D: TRBD1
DNA: TGTGCCAGCAGTACAGGACAGGGGATCTATGGCTACACCTTC
CDR3: CASSTGQGIYGYTF

size: -
V: TRBV4-1
J: TRBJ2-1
D: -
DNA: TGCGCCAGCAGCCTCCCGAAGGCGGGGCCCGTTGAGCAGTTCTTC
CDR3: CASSLPKAGPVEQFF

size: -
V: TRBV29-1
J: TRBJ1-1
D: -
DNA: TGCAGCGTTGAAGCGGATAGCCAATACGGGACTGAAGCTTTCTTT
CDR3: CSVEADSQYGTEAFF

size: -
V: TRBV27
J: TRBJ2-2
D: -
DNA: TGTGCCAGCAGTTTCGACTGGAACACCGGGGAGCTGTTTTTT
CDR3: CASSFDWNTGELFF

size: -
V: TRBV6-5
J: TRBJ1-2
D: TRBD1
DNA: TGTGCCAGCAGTTTAACAGGGGGCGATAACTATGGCTACACCTTC
CDR3: CASSLTGGDNYGYTF

size: once
V: TRBV15
J: TRBJ1-3
D: -
DNA: TGTGCCACCAGCAGAGACAGGGGTGCTGGAAACACCATATATTTT
CDR3: CATSRDRGAGNTIYF

size: -
V: TRBV5-4
J: TRBJ2-1
D: TRBD1
DNA: TGTGCCAGCAGCTTGAAAACAGGGGTGGCCTACAATGAGCAGTTCTTC
CDR3: CASSLKTGVAYNEQFF

size: -
V: TRBV19
J: TRBJ2-2
D: -
DNA: TGTGCCACCCAGACTTCTCGTCGGAACACCGGGGAGCTGTTTTTT
CDR3: CATQTSRRNTGELFF

size: once
V: TRBV6-5
J: TRBJ2-3
D: TRBD1
DNA: TGTGCCAGCCAGGGGGAGTTGCCAGATACGCAGTATTTT
CDR3: CASQGELPDTQYF

size: -
V: TRBV6-4
J: TRBJ2-2
D: TRBD2
DNA: TGTGCCAGCAGTATATTCGGGGGGGCAGCGAACACCGGGGAGCTGTTTTTT
CDR3: CASSIFGGAANTGELFF

size: -
V: TRBV11-2
J: TRBJ1-2
D: -
DNA: TGTGCCAGCAGCTTAGGGACGAGGGCCTATGGCTACACCTTC
CDR3: CASSLGTRAYGYTF

size: -
V: TRBV2
J: TRBJ1-5
D: TRBD1
DNA: TGTGCCAGCACCTCGATAGACAGGGGGATCAATCAGCCCCAGCATTTT
CDR3: CASTSIDRGINQPQHF